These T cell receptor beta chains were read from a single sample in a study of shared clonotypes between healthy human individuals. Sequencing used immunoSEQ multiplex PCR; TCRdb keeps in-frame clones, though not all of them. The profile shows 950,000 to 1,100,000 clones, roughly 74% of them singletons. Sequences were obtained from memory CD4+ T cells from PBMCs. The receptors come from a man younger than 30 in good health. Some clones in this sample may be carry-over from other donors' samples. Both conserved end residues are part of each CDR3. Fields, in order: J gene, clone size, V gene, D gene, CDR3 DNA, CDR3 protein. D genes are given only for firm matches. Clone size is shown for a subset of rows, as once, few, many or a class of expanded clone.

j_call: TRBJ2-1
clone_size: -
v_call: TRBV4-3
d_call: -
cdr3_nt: TGCGCCAGCAGCCAGAGCCCCGGAACTATCGCGGACAATGAGCAGTTCTTC
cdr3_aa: CASSQSPGTIADNEQFF

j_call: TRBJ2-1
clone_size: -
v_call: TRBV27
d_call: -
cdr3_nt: TGTGCCAGCGGGCGAGGTTGGAGCAATGAGCAGTTCTTC
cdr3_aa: CASGRGWSNEQFF

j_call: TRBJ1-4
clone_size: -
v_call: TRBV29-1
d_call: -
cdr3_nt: TGCAGCGTTCTCGAAGGTAGTGAAAAACTGTTTTTT
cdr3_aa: CSVLEGSEKLFF

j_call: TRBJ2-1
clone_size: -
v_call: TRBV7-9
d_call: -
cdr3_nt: TGTGCCAGCAGCTTGGGTCTACTGCGGTCGTTAGCCACCTACAATGAGCAGTTCTTC
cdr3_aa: CASSLGLLRSLATYNEQFF

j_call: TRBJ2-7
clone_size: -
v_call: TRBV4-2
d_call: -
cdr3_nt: TGTGCCAGCAGCCGGGACCTCGGCTCCTACGAGCAGTACTTC
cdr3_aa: CASSRDLGSYEQYF

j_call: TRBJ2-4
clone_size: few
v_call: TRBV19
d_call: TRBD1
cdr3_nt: TGTGCCACAACCCGACAGGGCGAAAACATTCAGTACTTC
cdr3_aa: CATTRQGENIQYF

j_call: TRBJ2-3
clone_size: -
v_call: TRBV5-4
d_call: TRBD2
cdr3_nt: TGTACAGCCCAGCGGGAGCGCACAGATACGCAGTATTTT
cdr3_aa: CTAQRERTDTQYF

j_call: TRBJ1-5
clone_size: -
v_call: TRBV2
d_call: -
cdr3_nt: TGTGCCAGCAGTGACCGGACAGCTAATCAGCCCCAGCATTTT
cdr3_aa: CASSDRTANQPQHF

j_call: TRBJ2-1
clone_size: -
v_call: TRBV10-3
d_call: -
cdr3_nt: TGTGCCATCAGTGACGGTCGGGCGGGGCCGAACAATGAGCAGTTCTTC
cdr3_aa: CAISDGRAGPNNEQFF

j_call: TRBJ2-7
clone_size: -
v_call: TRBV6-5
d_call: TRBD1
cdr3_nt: TGTGCCAGCAGTTCGGGACAGGGAGATAGATACGAGCAGTACTTC
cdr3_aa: CASSSGQGDRYEQYF

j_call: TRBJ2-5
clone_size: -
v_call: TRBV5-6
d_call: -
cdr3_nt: TGTGCCAGCAGCTTGGGTCCTAGGGGGACCGAAGAGACCCAGTACTTC
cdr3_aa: CASSLGPRGTEETQYF

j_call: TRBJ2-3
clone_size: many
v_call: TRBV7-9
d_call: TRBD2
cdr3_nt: TGTGCCAGCAGTTACATACTAGCGGGATTTTCAGATACGCAGTATTTT
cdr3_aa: CASSYILAGFSDTQYF

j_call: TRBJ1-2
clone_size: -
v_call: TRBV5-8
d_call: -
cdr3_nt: TGTGCCAGCAGCTTGTGGACAGCTAACTATGGCTACACCTTC
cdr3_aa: CASSLWTANYGYTF

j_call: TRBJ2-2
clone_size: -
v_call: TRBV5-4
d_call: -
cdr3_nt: TGTGCCAGCAGCACCACTAGCCGCGGGGAGCTGTTTTTT
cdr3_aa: CASSTTSRGELFF

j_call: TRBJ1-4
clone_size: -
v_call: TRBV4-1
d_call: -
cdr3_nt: TGCGCCAGCAGCCGACCGACCGGGGGCCTGAATCATCTGTTTTTT
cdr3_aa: CASSRPTGGLNHLFF

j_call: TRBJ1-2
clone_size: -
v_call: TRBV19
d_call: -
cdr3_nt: TGTGCCAGTAGTATAGCATGGATCGATGGCTACACCTTC
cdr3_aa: CASSIAWIDGYTF

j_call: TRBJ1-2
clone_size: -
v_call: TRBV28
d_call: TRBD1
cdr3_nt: TGTGCCAGCAGTTCCCCTGGGAGGGACAGGTACGGCTACACCTTC
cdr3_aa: CASSSPGRDRYGYTF

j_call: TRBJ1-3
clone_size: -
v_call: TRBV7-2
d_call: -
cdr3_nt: TGTGCCAGCAGCTTATGGAGGCCAACCGCGGGAAACACCATATATTTT
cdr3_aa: CASSLWRPTAGNTIYF

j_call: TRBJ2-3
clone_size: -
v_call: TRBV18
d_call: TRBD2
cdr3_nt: TGTGCCAGCTCACCGGTCGCGGGGGCAGATACGCAGTATTTT
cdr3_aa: CASSPVAGADTQYF

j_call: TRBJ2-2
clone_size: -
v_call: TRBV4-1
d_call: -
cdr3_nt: TGCGCCAGCAGCCCCTACGGAAACACCGGGGAGCTGTTTTTT
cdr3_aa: CASSPYGNTGELFF

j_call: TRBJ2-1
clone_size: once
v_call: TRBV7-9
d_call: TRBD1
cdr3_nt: TGTGCCAGCAGCACACCCGGGACAGATACGACCTACAATGAGCAGTTCTTC
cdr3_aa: CASSTPGTDTTYNEQFF

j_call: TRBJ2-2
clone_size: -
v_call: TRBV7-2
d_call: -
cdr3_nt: TGTGCCAGCAGCCCAATGGGGGCACAGATCACTGGGGAGCTGTTTTTT
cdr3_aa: CASSPMGAQITGELFF

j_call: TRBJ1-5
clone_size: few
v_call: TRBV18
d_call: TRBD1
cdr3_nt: TGTGCCAGCTCCGGGGACAGGGTTGGGCAGCCCCAGCATTTT
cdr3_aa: CASSGDRVGQPQHF

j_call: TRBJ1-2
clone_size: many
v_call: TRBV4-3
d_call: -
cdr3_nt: TGCGCCAGCAGCCAAGAACGGGACACCATGGTCGGCGGCTACACCTTC
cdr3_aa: CASSQERDTMVGGYTF

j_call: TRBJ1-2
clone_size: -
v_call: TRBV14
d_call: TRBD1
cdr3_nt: TGTGCCAGCAGCCAAGTCCCGGGACAGGGGACGCGAGGCTACACCTTC
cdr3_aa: CASSQVPGQGTRGYTF

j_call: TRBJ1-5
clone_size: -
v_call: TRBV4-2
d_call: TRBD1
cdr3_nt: TGTGCCAGCAGCCAAGATCGGCGAAGGACAGGACCCAATCAGCCCCAGCATTTT
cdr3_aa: CASSQDRRRTGPNQPQHF

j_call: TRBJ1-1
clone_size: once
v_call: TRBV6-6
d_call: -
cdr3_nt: TGTGCCAGCAGTTACTCGATGGGGGCCGGGGCTGAAGCTTTCTTT
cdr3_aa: CASSYSMGAGAEAFF

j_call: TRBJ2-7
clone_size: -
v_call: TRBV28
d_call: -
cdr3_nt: TGTGCCAGCAGTTTTTTCTCACCAGGGGAGTACGAGCAGTACTTC
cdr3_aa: CASSFFSPGEYEQYF

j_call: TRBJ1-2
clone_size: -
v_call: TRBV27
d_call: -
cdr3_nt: TGTGCCAGACGCGGACGGGACCGGGTTGCTGGCTACACCTTC
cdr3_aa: CARRGRDRVAGYTF

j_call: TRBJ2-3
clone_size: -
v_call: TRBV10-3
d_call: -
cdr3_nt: TGTGCCATCAGTGATAGGACATATCGACCAGATACGCAGTATTTT
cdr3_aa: CAISDRTYRPDTQYF

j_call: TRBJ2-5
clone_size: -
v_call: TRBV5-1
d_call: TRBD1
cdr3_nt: TGCGCCAGCAGCGGCCAGGGGGCGTTTCAAGAGACCCAGTACTTC
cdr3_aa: CASSGQGAFQETQYF

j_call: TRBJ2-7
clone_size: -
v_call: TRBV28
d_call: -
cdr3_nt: TGTGCCAGCGATAGGGGCCGCTCCTACGAGCAGTACTTC
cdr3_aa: CASDRGRSYEQYF

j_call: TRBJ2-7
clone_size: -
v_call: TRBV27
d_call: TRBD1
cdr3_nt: TGTGCCAGCAGTAGGCTAGGGGGCAACTACGAGCAGTACTTC
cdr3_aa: CASSRLGGNYEQYF

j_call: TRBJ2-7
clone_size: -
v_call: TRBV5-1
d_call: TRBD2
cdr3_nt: TGCGCCAGCAGCTTGAGCGGGAGGGGCACCTACGAGCAGTACTTC
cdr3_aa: CASSLSGRGTYEQYF

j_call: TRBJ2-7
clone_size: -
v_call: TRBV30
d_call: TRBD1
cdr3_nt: TGTGCCTGGAGTTCCCCGGACAGGGCTTACGAGCAGTACTTC
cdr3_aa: CAWSSPDRAYEQYF

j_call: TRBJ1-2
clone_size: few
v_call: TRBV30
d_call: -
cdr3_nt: TGTGCCTGGAGTGAGAGACTAGTCTCTTTC
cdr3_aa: CAWSERLVSF

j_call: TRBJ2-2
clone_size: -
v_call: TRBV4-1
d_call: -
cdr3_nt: TGCGCCAGCAGATCCACTTCGAACACCGGGGAGCTGTTTTTT
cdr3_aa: CASRSTSNTGELFF

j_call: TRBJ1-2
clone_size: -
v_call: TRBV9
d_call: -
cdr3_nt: TGTGCCAGCAGCACCCCCGGGGCTGTTAACTATGGCTACACCTTC
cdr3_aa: CASSTPGAVNYGYTF

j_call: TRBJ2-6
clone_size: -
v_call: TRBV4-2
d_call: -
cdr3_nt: TGTGCCAGCAGCCAAGAGGGGCGCCTGGCCGCTGGGGCCAACGTCCTGACTTTC
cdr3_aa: CASSQEGRLAAGANVLTF

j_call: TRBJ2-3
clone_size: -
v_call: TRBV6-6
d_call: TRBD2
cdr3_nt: TGTGCCAGCAGTTGGGGAGGGTCCGGGAGTTTGGATACGCAGTATTTT
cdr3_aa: CASSWGGSGSLDTQYF

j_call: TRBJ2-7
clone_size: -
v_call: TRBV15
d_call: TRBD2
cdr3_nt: TGTGCCACCAGCAGGGAGGTCGGCGGTAGCGGGAGTACCTACGAGCAGTACTTC
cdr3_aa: CATSREVGGSGSTYEQYF

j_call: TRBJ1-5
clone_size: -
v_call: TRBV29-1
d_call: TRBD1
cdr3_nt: TGCAGCGTCCAGACAGGGGGAAATCAGCCCCAGCATTTT
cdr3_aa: CSVQTGGNQPQHF

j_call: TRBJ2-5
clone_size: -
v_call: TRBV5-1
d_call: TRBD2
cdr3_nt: TGCGCCAGCAGTACCGGGGGGTCAAAGGAGACCCAGTACTTC
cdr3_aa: CASSTGGSKETQYF

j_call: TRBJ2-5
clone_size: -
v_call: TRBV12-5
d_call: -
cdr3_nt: TGTGCCGACCGCGAGTCAGGGGAAGAGACCCAGTACTTC
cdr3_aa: CADRESGEETQYF

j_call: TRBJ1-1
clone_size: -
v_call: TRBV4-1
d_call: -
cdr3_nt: TGCGCCAGCAGCCAAGCACAGTCTAACACTGAAGCTTTCTTT
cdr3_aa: CASSQAQSNTEAFF

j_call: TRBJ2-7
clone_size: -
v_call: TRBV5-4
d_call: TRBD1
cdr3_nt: TGTGCCAGCAGCTTGGACAGGGGGCTTGAGCAGTACTTC
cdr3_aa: CASSLDRGLEQYF

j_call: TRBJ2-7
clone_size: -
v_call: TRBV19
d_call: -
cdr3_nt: TGTGCCAGTAGTATAGTTGGGGCTTCCGAGCAGTACTTC
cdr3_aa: CASSIVGASEQYF

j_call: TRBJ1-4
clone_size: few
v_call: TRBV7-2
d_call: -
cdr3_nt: TGTGCCAGCAGCTTAATGGACCGAACTAATGAAAAACTGTTTTTT
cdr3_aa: CASSLMDRTNEKLFF

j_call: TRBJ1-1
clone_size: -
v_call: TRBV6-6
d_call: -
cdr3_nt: TGTGCCAGCAGCCGCCCCGGGCATATCAACACTGAAGCTTTCTTT
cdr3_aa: CASSRPGHINTEAFF

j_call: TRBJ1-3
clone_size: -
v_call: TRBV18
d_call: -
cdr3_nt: TGTGCCAGCTCACCACCGTCCACAGGGTTTAGTACTGGAAACACCATATATTTT
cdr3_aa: CASSPPSTGFSTGNTIYF

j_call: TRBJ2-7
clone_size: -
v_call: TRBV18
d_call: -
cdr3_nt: TGTGCCAGCTCACCACCTAGGGCGGGCGCAGGAAACGAGCAGTACTTC
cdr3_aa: CASSPPRAGAGNEQYF

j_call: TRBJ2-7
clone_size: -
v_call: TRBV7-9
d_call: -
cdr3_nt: TGTGCCAGCAGCTTAGGGCAGGCCCCGACCTACGAGCAGTACTTC
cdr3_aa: CASSLGQAPTYEQYF

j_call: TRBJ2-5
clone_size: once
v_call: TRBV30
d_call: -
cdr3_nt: TGTGCCTGGAGAACACAGGGTACGGAGACCCAGTACTTC
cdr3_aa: CAWRTQGTETQYF

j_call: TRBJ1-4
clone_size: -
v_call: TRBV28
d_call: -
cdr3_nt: TGTGCCAGCAGTTCCCCGGCAGGGGCTAATGAAAAACTGTTTTTT
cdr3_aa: CASSSPAGANEKLFF

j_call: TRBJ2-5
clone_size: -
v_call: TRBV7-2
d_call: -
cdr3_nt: TGTGCCAGCAGCTCGGTCGACAGACAAGAGACCCAGTACTTC
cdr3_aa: CASSSVDRQETQYF

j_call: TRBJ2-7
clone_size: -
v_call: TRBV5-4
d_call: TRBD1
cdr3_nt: TGTGCCAGCAGCTCGACCGGGACAGGGCCCTACGAGCAGTACTTC
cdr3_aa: CASSSTGTGPYEQYF

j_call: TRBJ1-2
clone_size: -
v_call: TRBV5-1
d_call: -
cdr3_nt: TGCGCCAGCAGCTTGGACCAACAGGGTCTGGGTGGCTACACCTTC
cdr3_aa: CASSLDQQGLGGYTF